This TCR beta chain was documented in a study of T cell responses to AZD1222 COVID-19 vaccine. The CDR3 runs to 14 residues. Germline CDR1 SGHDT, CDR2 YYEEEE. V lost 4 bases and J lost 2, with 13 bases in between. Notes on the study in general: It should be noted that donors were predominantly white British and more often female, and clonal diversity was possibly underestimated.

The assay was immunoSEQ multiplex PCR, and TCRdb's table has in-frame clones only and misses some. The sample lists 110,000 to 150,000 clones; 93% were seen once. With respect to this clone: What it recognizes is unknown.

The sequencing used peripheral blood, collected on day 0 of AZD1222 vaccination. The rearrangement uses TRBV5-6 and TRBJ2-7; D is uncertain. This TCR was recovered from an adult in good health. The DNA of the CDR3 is TGTGCCAGCAGCCCTGGGAACAGTCCCTACGAGCAGTACTTC. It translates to CASSPGNSPYEQYF.